These 24 T cell receptor beta chains share one sample of origin, sequenced in a study of Ad26.COV2.S vaccination and SARS-CoV-2 variants. Clones were sequenced by immunoSEQ multiplex PCR, and TCRdb holds only the in-frame ones, with some missing. The sample carries about 140,000 clones, roughly 85% recorded once. The source was peripheral blood, collected after recovery from COVID-19. These receptors came from a human donor who had recovered from COVID-19.

The J gene is TRBJ2-2, the V gene TRBV4-1; a possible D gene is TRBD1 (7 bases). Per germline, CDR1 MGHRA and CDR2 YSYEKL. The CDR3 extends over 16 amino acids. With 2 bases removed from V and 5 bases from J, the gap between germline ends came to 15 bases. As DNA, the CDR3 is TGCGCCAGCAGCCAAACCAGGGGGGACGGGACCGGGGAGCTGTTTTTT. Translating it yields CASSQTRGDGTGELFF.

The chain links TRBV9 to TRBJ1-4; D remains ambiguous. The V gene's germline CDR1 is SGDLS and CDR2 YYNGEE. The CDR3 is 15 residues long. Trimming left V 0 bases short and J 7 bases short, with 13 bases between. This CDR3 reads CASSVEPNPAEKLFF. The CDR3 DNA sequence: TGTGCCAGCAGCGTAGAACCGAACCCGGCTGAAAAACTGTTTTTT. Based on the CDR3 plus reference TRBV9 and TRBJ1-4, the full variable domain is DSGVTQTPKHLITATGQRVTLRCSPRSGDLSVYWYQQSLDQGLQFLIQYYNGEERAKGNILERFSAQQFPDLHSELNLSSLELGDSALYFCASSVEPNPAEKLFFGSGTQLSVL.

This clone occurred once. The chain employs TRBV5-4 and TRBJ2-1, with a possible D match to TRBD2 (6 bases). V lost 0 bases and J 0 bases, leaving 7 bases between the germline ends. CDR1 and CDR2 (germline): SGHNT, YYREEE (reference sequence). The CDR3 totals 15 residues. CDR3: CASSLDGSSYNEQFF. The CDR3 DNA reads TGTGCCAGCAGCTTGGACGGGAGCTCCTACAATGAGCAGTTCTTC.

The gene calls are TRBV6-5 and TRBJ2-7; TRBD1 matches at 8 bases. V was clipped by 6 bases and J by 6 bases; unmatched bases: 7. This CDR3 has 13 amino acids. From germline, CDR1 is MNHEY and CDR2 SVGAGI. The CDR3 loop is CASRQTGDREQYF. DNA of the CDR3: TGTGCCAGCAGGCAGACAGGGGATCGCGAGCAGTACTTC.

V is TRBV9 and J is TRBJ2-3; TRBD2 agrees at 15 bases. This CDR3 is 19 amino acids long. The ends lost 0 bases at V and 0 bases at J; junction bases unmatched: 5. Germline-derived CDR1 and CDR2 are SGDLS and YYNGEE. This CDR3 is CASSVGTSGGAGSTDTQYF. The CDR3 DNA is TGTGCCAGCAGCGTAGGGACTAGCGGGGGGGCAGGGAGCACAGATACGCAGTATTTT. Looking up the rest from reference TRBV9 and TRBJ2-3 gives the full variable domain: DSGVTQTPKHLITATGQRVTLRCSPRSGDLSVYWYQQSLDQGLQFLIQYYNGEERAKGNILERFSAQQFPDLHSELNLSSLELGDSALYFCASSVGTSGGAGSTDTQYFGPGTRLTVL.

The rearrangement joins TRBV15 to TRBJ1-2, with D possibly TRBD1 on 6 matching bases. The CDR3 runs to 13 residues. V was pared by 3 bases and J by 4 bases, with 9 bases between. The germline V gene has CDR1 LNHNV and CDR2 YYDKDF (reference sequence). CDR3 protein: CATSSPQGYGYTF. The CDR3 DNA reads as TGTGCCACCAGCAGCCCACAGGGCTATGGCTACACCTTC.

This chain connects TRBV2 to TRBJ1-1, with D hard to call. Looked up from germline, CDR1 is SNHLY and CDR2 is FYNNEI. V lost 8 bases, J lost 5 bases, and 18 bases lay in between. The CDR3 runs 14 residues. The CDR3 sequence: CASYYGLMTTEAFF. CDR3 DNA sequence: TGTGCCAGCTACTACGGACTTATGACTACTGAAGCTTTCTTT. The whole variable domain, remainder taken from reference TRBV2 and TRBJ1-1, is EPEVTQTPSHQVTQMGQEVILRCVPISNHLYFYWYRQILGQKVEFLVSFYNNEISEKSEIFDDQFSVERPDGSNFTLKIRSTKLEDSAMYFCASYYGLMTTEAFFGQGTRLTVV.

The gene calls are TRBV12-3 or TRBV12-4 and TRBJ1-2; weak D call: TRBD1 (5 bases). This CDR3 spans 12 amino acids. V was trimmed by 8 bases and J by 3 bases, leaving 10 bases between them. This CDR3 is CASLQGHYGYTF. DNA for the CDR3: TGTGCCAGCCTTCAGGGCCACTATGGCTACACCTTC.

This clone was recorded a few times. The V and J genes are TRBV6-5 and TRBJ2-7, with TRBD1 identical over 7 bases. V lost 6 bases to trimming and J lost 5 bases; unmatched junction nucleotides: 7. CDR3 length equals 13 residues. CDR1 and CDR2 (germline): MNHEY, SVGAGI. The CDR3 DNA is TGTGCCAGCAGCCCGACAGGGATGAACGAGCAGTACTTC. It specifies CASSPTGMNEQYF.

CDR3: CASSESVLPADTEAFF. The CDR3 nucleotides are TGTGCCAGCAGTGAATCTGTCCTACCGGCGGACACTGAAGCTTTCTTT. The rearrangement joins TRBV6-1 to TRBJ1-1, with no clear D. V was cut by 2 bases and J by 3 bases, with 16 bases left in between. Germline-derived CDR1 and CDR2 are MNHNS and SASEGT. This CDR3 is 16 amino acids long.

The chain links TRBV18 to TRBJ1-4; TRBD1 aligns across 7 bases. The CDR3 totals 14 residues. Germline V gene lookup returns CDR1 KGHSH and CDR2 LQKENI. The trim removed 6 bases at V and 4 bases at J, leaving 5 bases unmatched. Here the CDR3 DNA reads TGTGCCAGCTCTACGACAGGGTTTAATGAAAAACTGTTTTTT. It translates to CASSTTGFNEKLFF.

The chain has TRBV28 and TRBJ1-2; weak D call: TRBD1 (5 bases). CDR3 size: 14 residues. The V gene lost 7 bases and the J gene lost 5 bases, with 17 bases spanning the gap. In germline, CDR1 is MDHEN, CDR2 SYDVKM. CDR3 in amino acids: CASTTGGARYGYTF. For the CDR3, the DNA is TGTGCCAGCACTACGGGAGGGGCGAGGTATGGCTACACCTTC.

The chain employs TRBV12-5 and TRBJ2-3, with TRBD1 identical over 7 bases. The junction had 2 bases not matched to a gene; V was cut back by 1 base and J by 4 bases. There are 14 residues in the CDR3. Germline CDR1 reads LGHNT; CDR2 reads FRNRAP. The CDR3 DNA reads TGTGCTAGTGGTTTGGGACAGGGTGCAGATACGCAGTATTTT. It codes for CASGLGQGADTQYF.

The chain has TRBV7-9 and TRBJ2-1; D is uncertain. CDR1 and CDR2 (germline): SEHNR, FQNEAQ (reference sequence). The CDR3 loop spans 14 amino acids. The V end was cut by 5 bases, the J end by 0 bases, with 8 bases between. This chain's CDR3 is CASSPYSSYNEQFF. Written as DNA, the CDR3 is TGTGCCAGCAGCCCATATAGCTCCTACAATGAGCAGTTCTTC.

This clone was recorded only once. CDR3 DNA sequence: TGTGCCTGGACCCGTACCTCCAGAACGATAGGCTACACCTTC. Its protein product is CAWTRTSRTIGYTF. The chain is built from TRBV30 and TRBJ1-2; the D is unclear. The germline V and J ends were trimmed by 4 bases and 8 bases, with 20 bases remaining between them. CDR3 size: 14 residues. From germline, CDR1 is GTSNPN and CDR2 SVGIG (reference sequence).

The genes are TRBV5-4 and TRBJ1-1, with D hard to call. The germline V and J ends were trimmed by 0 bases and 1 base, with 7 bases remaining between them. There are 14 residues in the CDR3. The germline V gene encodes CDR1 SGHNT and CDR2 YYREEE (reference sequence). The CDR3 sequence: CASSLGWQNTEAFF. The CDR3, as DNA: TGTGCCAGCAGCTTGGGGTGGCAGAACACTGAAGCTTTCTTT. Supplemented by reference TRBV5-4 and TRBJ1-1, the full variable domain reads ETGVTQSPTHLIKTRGQQVTLRCSSQSGHNTVSWYQQALGQGPQFIFQYYREEENGRGNFPPRFSGLQFPNYSSELNVNALELDDSALYLCASSLGWQNTEAFFGQGTRLTVV.

This chain uses TRBV5-1 with TRBJ2-5; no clear D gene. Germline assignment: CDR1 SGHRS and CDR2 YFSETQ. The CDR3 runs 11 residues. Deletions cut 1 base from V and 6 bases from J, with 4 bases between. This chain's CDR3 is CASSLIKTQYF. Written as DNA, the CDR3 is TGCGCCAGCAGCTTGATAAAGACCCAGTACTTC.

The V and J genes are TRBV2 and TRBJ2-2, with unresolved D. The V gene lost 4 bases and the J gene lost 5 bases, with 8 bases spanning the gap. This CDR3 has 13 residues. Germline loops: CDR1 SNHLY, CDR2 FYNNEI. CDR3 protein: CASSGKRTGELFF. CDR3 DNA sequence: TGTGCCAGCAGTGGTAAAAGGACCGGGGAGCTGTTTTTT.

CDR3 residues: CASSPGTASLETQYF. The CDR3 region has the DNA TGTGCCAGCTCACCAGGGACGGCAAGTCTTGAGACCCAGTACTTC. The chain uses TRBV18 and TRBJ2-5; D may be TRBD1 or TRBD2 (5 bases each). Per germline, CDR1 KGHSH and CDR2 LQKENI. This CDR3 region has 15 residues. V gave up 2 bases and J gave up 5 bases, with 15 bases separating them.

CDR3 DNA sequence: TGTGCCAGCAGCCGTGGAGACGGGGAGCTGTTTTTT. It specifies CASSRGDGELFF. The genes are TRBV2 and TRBJ2-2; D gene unclear. The V end was cut by 6 bases, the J end by 7 bases, with 9 bases between. The CDR3 covers 12 residues. The V gene's germline CDR1 is SNHLY and CDR2 FYNNEI.

The table lists this clone with a few counts. The chain employs TRBV5-4 and TRBJ1-5; D gene unclear. Germline assignment: CDR1 SGHNT and CDR2 YYREEE (reference sequence). The CDR3 length is 13 residues. The V end lost 4 bases, the J end lost 4 bases, and 9 bases lay between the germline ends. CDR3 sequence: CASSPGPNQPQHF. The CDR3 DNA reads TGTGCCAGCAGCCCCGGGCCGAATCAGCCCCAGCATTTT.

This sequence joins TRBV11-2 and TRBJ1-3; D is undetermined. Germline V lookup: CDR1 SGHAT, CDR2 FQNNGV. V lost 0 bases, J lost 0 bases, and 6 bases lay in between. The CDR3 has 15 amino acids. The DNA for the CDR3 is TGTGCCAGCAGCTTAGAATTGATCTCTGGAAACACCATATATTTT. This gives the protein CASSLELISGNTIYF.

V and J are TRBV19 and TRBJ2-3; no firm D call. The germline gives CDR1 LNHDA, CDR2 SQIVND (reference sequence). The CDR3 extends over 12 amino acids. Trimming took off 5 bases at V and 4 bases at J, with 7 bases between the two ends. CDR3 DNA sequence: TGTGCCAGTAGTCCGGGCTCAGATACGCAGTATTTT. This gives the protein CASSPGSDTQYF.

This chain connects TRBV11-2 to TRBJ2-3; the match to TRBD2 covers 11 bases. Per the germline V gene, CDR1 is SGHAT and CDR2 is FQNNGV. The V and J ends lost 5 bases and 3 bases, in that order; junction bases with no gene match: 4. The CDR3 runs 15 residues. The DNA of the CDR3 is TGTGCCAGCAGCGCCCGACTAGCGGGAACAGATACGCAGTATTTT. It specifies CASSARLAGTDTQYF.